Listed below are T cell receptor beta chains from one sample, sequenced in a study of T-cell reconstitution after alpha-beta-depleted transplantation in children. TCRdb re-called the PCR reads through MiXCR, storing one row per CDR3 protein. Among about a million distinct CDR3 sequences listed, about 31% were seen once. Sequenced material: PBMCs, mostly from graft donor cells, taken 360 days after TCRalphabeta/CD19-depleted stem cell transplant. All receptors come from a boy younger than two who had a stem cell transplant for SCID, so the T cells may come from the graft donor. Both conserved end residues are part of each CDR3. D genes are given only for firm matches. Some rows have no size entry. The others give once, few or many, or a class for an expanded clone.

TRBV29-1	TRBJ2-1	NA	TRBD2	CSAPRGGGYNEQFF	TGCAGCGCCCCCCGCGGGGGGGGCTACAATGAGCAGTTCTTC
TRBV7-2	TRBJ2-2	NA	TRBD1	CASSLDYRGTGELFF	TGTGCCAGCAGCTTAGACTACAGGGGCACCGGGGAGCTGTTTTTT
TRBV9	TRBJ2-3	NA	TRBD2	CASSVSGGPHQADTQYF	TGTGCCAGCAGCGTCTCGGGGGGGCCCCATCAGGCAGATACGCAGTATTTT
TRBV12-3/TRBV12-4	TRBJ1-5	few	NA	CASSRQSNQPQHF	TGTGCCAGCAGCAGACAGTCCAATCAGCCCCAGCATTTT
TRBV7-9	TRBJ2-4	NA	NA	CASSLQEPGLAKNIQYF	TGTGCCAGCAGCCTACAGGAACCAGGGCTAGCCAAAAACATTCAGTACTTC
TRBV6-5	TRBJ2-2	few	TRBD1	CASSYLRTGPNTGELFF	TGTGCCAGCAGTTACCTTCGGACAGGACCTAACACCGGGGAGCTGTTTTTT
TRBV5-5	TRBJ2-1	once	NA	CASSLEGIGEQFF	TGTGCCAGCAGCTTAGAGGGGATCGGTGAGCAGTTCTTC
TRBV29-1	TRBJ1-4	few	NA	CSVESPGGEKLFF	TGCAGCGTTGAATCGCCAGGCGGGGAAAAACTGTTTTTT
TRBV13	TRBJ1-2	NA	NA	CASSPDGDFGYTF	TGTGCCAGCAGCCCGGACGGGGACTTTGGCTACACCTTC
TRBV12-3/TRBV12-4	TRBJ2-3	many	NA	CASSSGGTDTQYF	TGTGCCAGCAGTTCAGGGGGCACAGATACGCAGTATTTT
TRBV12-3/TRBV12-4	TRBJ2-2	few	TRBD2	CASSRLLAGVNTGELFF	TGTGCCAGCAGCCGACTACTAGCGGGGGTTAACACCGGGGAGCTGTTTTTT
TRBV11-2	TRBJ2-1	NA	NA	CASSLARVVGSYNEQFF	TGTGCCAGCAGCTTAGCTCGGGTAGTGGGCTCCTACAATGAGCAGTTCTTC
TRBV12-3/TRBV12-4	TRBJ2-5	NA	NA	CASSLSLSPWTQYF	TGTGCCAGCAGTTTATCACTAAGCCCTTGGACCCAGTACTTC
TRBV5-1	TRBJ2-2	NA	NA	CASSYSGADTGELFF	TGCGCCAGCAGTTACTCGGGGGCCGACACCGGGGAGCTGTTTTTT
TRBV5-1	TRBJ2-3	few	NA	CASSLAGLFTDTQYF	TGCGCCAGCAGCTTGGCCGGGCTTTTCACAGATACGCAGTATTTT
TRBV6-5	TRBJ2-2	NA	NA	CASSYGGLTGELFF	TGTGCCAGCAGTTATGGGGGGCTGACCGGGGAGCTGTTTTTT
TRBV24-1	TRBJ2-3	few	NA	CATSAADSTDTQYF	TGTGCCACCAGTGCCGCGGACTCCACAGATACGCAGTATTTT
TRBV12-3/TRBV12-4	TRBJ2-3	few	TRBD2	CASSSPGAGAEDTQYF	TGTGCCAGCAGTTCCCCCGGAGCGGGGGCTGAAGATACGCAGTATTTT
TRBV5-1	TRBJ2-7	NA	NA	CASSLEPPYEQYF	TGCGCCAGCAGCTTGGAGCCGCCCTACGAGCAGTACTTC
TRBV4-2	TRBJ1-3	NA	NA	CASSRQTGDSGNTIYF	TGTGCCAGCAGCAGGCAGACAGGAGACTCTGGAAACACCATATATTTT
TRBV20-1	TRBJ2-2	few	NA	CSAREGTLNTGELFF	TGCAGTGCTAGAGAGGGGACGTTGAACACCGGGGAGCTGTTTTTT
TRBV28	TRBJ2-7	few	NA	CASSLLGPGSYEQYF	TGTGCCAGCAGTCTACTGGGACCGGGCTCCTACGAGCAGTACTTC
TRBV5-1	TRBJ2-7	NA	NA	CASSPDRAADYEQYF	TGCGCCAGCAGCCCGGATCGGGCGGCAGACTACGAGCAGTACTTC
TRBV5-1	TRBJ2-5	few	TRBD2	CASSRSSGGLYQETQYF	TGCGCCAGCAGCAGATCTAGCGGGGGACTGTACCAAGAGACCCAGTACTTC
TRBV12-3/TRBV12-4	TRBJ2-7	NA	NA	CASSLLGEQYF	TGTGCCAGCAGTTTGTTGGGCGAGCAGTACTTC
TRBV5-4	TRBJ1-2	NA	NA	CASSKRDGHLGYGYTF	TGTGCCAGCAGCAAGAGGGACGGCCACCTTGGCTATGGCTACACCTTC
TRBV12-3/TRBV12-4	TRBJ2-1	few	TRBD2	CASRPSLAGGPSEQFF	TGTGCCAGCAGACCCTCCCTAGCGGGGGGGCCTAGTGAGCAGTTCTTC
TRBV2	TRBJ2-7	many	TRBD1	CASSADRDEQYF	TGTGCCAGCAGTGCCGACAGGGACGAGCAGTACTTC
TRBV23-1	TRBJ2-6	NA	NA	CASSNKGSLLGANVLTF	TGCGCCAGCAGTAACAAAGGTTCCCTGTTAGGGGCCAACGTCCTGACTTTC
TRBV27	TRBJ2-1	few	TRBD2	CASRGLAGANNEQFF	TGTGCCAGCAGGGGACTAGCGGGGGCGAACAATGAGCAGTTCTTC
TRBV15	TRBJ1-2	NA	NA	CATSMGRGGYTF	TGTGCCACCAGCATGGGACGGGGTGGCTACACCTTC
TRBV7-3	TRBJ2-3	many	NA	CASSLIGTDTQYF	TGTGCCAGCAGCTTAATAGGCACAGATACGCAGTATTTT